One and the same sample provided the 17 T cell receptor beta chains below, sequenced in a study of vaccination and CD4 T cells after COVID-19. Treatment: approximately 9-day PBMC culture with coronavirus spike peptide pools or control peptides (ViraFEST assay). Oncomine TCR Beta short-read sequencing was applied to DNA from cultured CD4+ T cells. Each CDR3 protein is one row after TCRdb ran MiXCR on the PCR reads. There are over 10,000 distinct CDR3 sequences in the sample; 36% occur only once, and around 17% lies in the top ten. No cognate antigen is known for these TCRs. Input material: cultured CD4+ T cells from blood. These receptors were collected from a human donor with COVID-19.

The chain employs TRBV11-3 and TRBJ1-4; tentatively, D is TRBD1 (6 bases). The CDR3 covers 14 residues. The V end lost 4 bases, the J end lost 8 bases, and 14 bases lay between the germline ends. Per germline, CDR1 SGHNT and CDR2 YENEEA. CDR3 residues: CASSSAGAIEKLFF. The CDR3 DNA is TGTGCCAGCAGCTCGGCAGGGGCTATCGAAAAACTGTTTTTT. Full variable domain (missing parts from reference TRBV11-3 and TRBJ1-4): EAGVVQSPRYKIIEKKQPVAFWCNPISGHNTLYWYLQNLGQGPELLIRYENEEAVDDSQLPKDRFSAERLKGVDSTLKIQPAELGDSAVYLCASSSAGAIEKLFFGSGTQLSVL.

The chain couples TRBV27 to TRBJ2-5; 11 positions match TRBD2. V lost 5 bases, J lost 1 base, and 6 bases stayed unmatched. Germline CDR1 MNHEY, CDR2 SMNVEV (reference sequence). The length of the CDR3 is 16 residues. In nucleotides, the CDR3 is TGTGCCAGCAGTGGGCTGGGACTAGCGGCCCAAGAGACCCAGTACTTC. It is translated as CASSGLGLAAQETQYF.

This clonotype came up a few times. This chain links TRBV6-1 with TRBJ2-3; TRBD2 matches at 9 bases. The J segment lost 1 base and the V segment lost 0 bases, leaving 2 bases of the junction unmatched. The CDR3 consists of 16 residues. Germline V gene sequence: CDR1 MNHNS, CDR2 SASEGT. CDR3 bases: TGTGCCAGCAGTGAAGCTGGCGGGGGGGGCACAGATACGCAGTATTTT. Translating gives CASSEAGGGGTDTQYF.

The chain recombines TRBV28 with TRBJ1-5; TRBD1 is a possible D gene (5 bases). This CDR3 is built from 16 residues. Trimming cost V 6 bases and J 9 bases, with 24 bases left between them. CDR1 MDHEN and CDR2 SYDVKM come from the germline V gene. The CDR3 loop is CASSPGGAASRGPQHF. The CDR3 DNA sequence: TGTGCCAGCAGCCCGGGAGGGGCGGCTTCAAGGGGGCCCCAGCATTTT.

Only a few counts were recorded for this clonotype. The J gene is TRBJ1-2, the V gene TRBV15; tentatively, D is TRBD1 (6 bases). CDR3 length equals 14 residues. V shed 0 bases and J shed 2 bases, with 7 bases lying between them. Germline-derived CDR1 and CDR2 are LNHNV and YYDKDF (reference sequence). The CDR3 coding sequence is TGTGCCACCAGCAGAGAAACAGGGAACTATGGCTACACCTTC. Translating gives CATSRETGNYGYTF.

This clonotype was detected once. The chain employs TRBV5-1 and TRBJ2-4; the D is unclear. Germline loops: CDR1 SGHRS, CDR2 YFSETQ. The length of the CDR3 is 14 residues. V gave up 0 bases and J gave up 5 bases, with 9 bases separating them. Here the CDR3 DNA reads TGCGCCAGCAGCTTGGCCGGTCTCGAAAACATTCAGTACTTC. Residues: CASSLAGLENIQYF. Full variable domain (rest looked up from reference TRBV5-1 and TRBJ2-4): KAGVTQTPRYLIKTRGQQVTLSCSPISGHRSVSWYQQTPGQGLQFLFEYFSETQRNKGNFPGRFSGRQFSNSRSEMNVSTLELGDSALYLCASSLAGLENIQYFGAGTRLSVL.

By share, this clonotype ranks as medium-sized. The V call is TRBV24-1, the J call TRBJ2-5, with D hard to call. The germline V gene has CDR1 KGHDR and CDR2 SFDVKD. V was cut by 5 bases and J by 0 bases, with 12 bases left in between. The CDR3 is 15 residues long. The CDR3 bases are TGTGCCACCAGTGCGTCAGCTAAGTACCAAGAGACCCAGTACTTC. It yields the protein CATSASAKYQETQYF.

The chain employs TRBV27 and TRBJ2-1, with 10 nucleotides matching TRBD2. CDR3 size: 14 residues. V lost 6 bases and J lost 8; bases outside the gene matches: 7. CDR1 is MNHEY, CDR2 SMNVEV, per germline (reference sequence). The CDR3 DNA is TGTGCCAGCAGACAAGCGGGGGGGACGGATGAGCAGTTCTTC. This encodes CASRQAGGTDEQFF.

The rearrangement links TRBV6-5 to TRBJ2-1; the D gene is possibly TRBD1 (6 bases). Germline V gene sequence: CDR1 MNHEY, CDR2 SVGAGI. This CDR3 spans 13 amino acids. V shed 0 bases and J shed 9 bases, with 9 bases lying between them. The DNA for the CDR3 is TGTGCCAGCAGTTACTCGGACAGAACTGAGCAGTTCTTC. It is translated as CASSYSDRTEQFF.

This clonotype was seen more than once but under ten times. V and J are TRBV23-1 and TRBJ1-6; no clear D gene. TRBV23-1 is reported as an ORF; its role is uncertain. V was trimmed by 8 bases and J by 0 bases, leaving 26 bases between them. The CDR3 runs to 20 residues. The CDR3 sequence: CASPRLDEGFRSSYNSPLHF. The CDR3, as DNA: TGCGCCAGCCCCCGTCTGGACGAAGGATTTAGGAGCTCCTATAATTCACCCCTCCACTTT.

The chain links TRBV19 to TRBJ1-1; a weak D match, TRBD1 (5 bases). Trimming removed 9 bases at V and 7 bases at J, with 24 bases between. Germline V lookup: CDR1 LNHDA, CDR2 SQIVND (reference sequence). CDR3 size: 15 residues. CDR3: CASTYGGVGYGEAFF. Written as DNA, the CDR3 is TGTGCCAGCACTTACGGGGGGGTTGGATATGGTGAAGCTTTCTTT.

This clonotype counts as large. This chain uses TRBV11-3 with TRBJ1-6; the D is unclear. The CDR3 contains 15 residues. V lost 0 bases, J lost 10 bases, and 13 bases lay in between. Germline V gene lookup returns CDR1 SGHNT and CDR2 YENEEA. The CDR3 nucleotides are TGTGCCAGCAGCTTAGATAGTCGGGCTGGGTCACCCCTCCACTTT. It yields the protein CASSLDSRAGSPLHF.

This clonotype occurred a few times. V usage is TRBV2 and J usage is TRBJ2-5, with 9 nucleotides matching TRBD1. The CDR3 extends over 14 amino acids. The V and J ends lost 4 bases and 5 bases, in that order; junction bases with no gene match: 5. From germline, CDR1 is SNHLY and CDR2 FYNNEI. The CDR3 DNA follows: TGTGCCAGCAGTGCGACAGGGGGGCGGGAGACCCAGTACTTC. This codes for CASSATGGRETQYF.

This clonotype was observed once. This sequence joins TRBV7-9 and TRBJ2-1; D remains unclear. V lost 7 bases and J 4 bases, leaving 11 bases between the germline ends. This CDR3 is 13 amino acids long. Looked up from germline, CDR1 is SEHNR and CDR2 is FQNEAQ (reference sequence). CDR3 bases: TGTGCCAGCAAGAAGGACGGGTACAATGAGCAGTTCTTC. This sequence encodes CASKKDGYNEQFF.

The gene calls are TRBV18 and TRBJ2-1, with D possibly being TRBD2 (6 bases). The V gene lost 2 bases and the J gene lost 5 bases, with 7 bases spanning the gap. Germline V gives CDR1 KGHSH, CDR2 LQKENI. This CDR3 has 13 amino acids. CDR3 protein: CASSPWRDNEQFF. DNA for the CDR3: TGTGCCAGCTCACCATGGAGGGACAATGAGCAGTTCTTC.

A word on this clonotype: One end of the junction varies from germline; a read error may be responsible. Here the CDR3 reads CASSPAPGANVLTF. CDR3 sequence (DNA): TGTGCTAGCAGCCCGGCCCCTGGGGCCAACGTCCTGACTTTC. The V and J genes are TRBV7-7 and TRBJ2-6, with unresolved D. CDR3 size: 14 residues. Germline values: CDR1 SSHAT, CDR2 FNYEAQ (reference sequence).

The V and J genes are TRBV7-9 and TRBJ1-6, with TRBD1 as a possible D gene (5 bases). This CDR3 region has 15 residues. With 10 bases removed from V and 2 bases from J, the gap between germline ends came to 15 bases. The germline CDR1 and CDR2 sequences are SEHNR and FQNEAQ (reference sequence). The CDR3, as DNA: TGTGCCACCGACTCCGGGGGGGCCTATAATTCACCCCTCCACTTT. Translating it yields CATDSGGAYNSPLHF.